This T cell receptor (beta chain) came from a study of T cells in Graves' hyperthyroidism and ophthalmopathy. Germline V gives CDR1 DFQATT, CDR2 SNEGSKA (reference sequence). This CDR3 region has 12 residues. The V end was cut by 1 base, the J end by 4 bases, with 6 bases between. This clonotype was found many times. RNA transcripts were the template for amplifying TCR beta CDR3 regions. Primed by the HTBI set, a first-round RT-PCR was run on the TCR CDR3. MiXCR was run by TCRdb on the multiplex PCR reads, yielding one entry per CDR3 protein. Of 450,000 to 600,000 distinct CDR3 sequences listed, 15% to 20% were seen once; the top ten hold over 45%.

The specimen was blood. The rearrangement uses TRBV20-1 and TRBJ2-3; D gene unclear. The clonotype originates from a man between 35 and 55 years old with Graves' ophthalmopathy. This chain's CDR3 is CSARGSSDTQYF. The CDR3 DNA reads TGCAGTGCTAGAGGTTCATCAGATACGCAGTATTTT.